One sample yielded the 2 T cell receptor beta chains listed below, sequenced in a study of shared clonotypes between healthy human individuals. Profiling relied on immunoSEQ multiplex PCR, and the TCRdb table lists in-frame clones only, not all of them. The sample gives hundreds of thousands of clones, approximately 96% of which show up once; 0.095% to 0.13% is in the top ten. Selected positively for CCR7 and CD45RO-negative, naive CD8 cells excluded terminally differentiated effector memory CD45RA+ cells. Sample: naive CD8+ T cells sorted from blood. These receptors all come from a woman aged 30 to 39 in good health.

The J gene is TRBJ2-7, the V gene TRBV28; no clear D gene. This CDR3 has 14 residues. Looked up from germline, CDR1 is MDHEN and CDR2 is SYDVKM. Trimming took 1 base from V and 0 from J, leaving 7 bases between them. This chain's CDR3 is CASSLFEPSYEQYF. The CDR3 DNA sequence: TGTGCCAGCAGTTTATTCGAACCCTCCTACGAGCAGTACTTC.

The V call is TRBV7-2, the J call TRBJ2-1; 11 bases agree with TRBD2. The CDR3 runs 15 residues. V trimming: 3 bases; J trimming: 6 bases; junction bases outside the gene matches: 4. CDR1 is SGHTA, CDR2 FQGNSA, per germline. The CDR3 loop is CASSFSSGRANEQFF. Written as DNA, the CDR3 is TGTGCCAGCAGCTTTAGTAGCGGGAGGGCCAATGAGCAGTTCTTC.